This T cell receptor beta chain was sequenced during a study of blood T cell repertoires in COVID-19. TCRdb keeps only in-frame clones here, not all; method: immunoSEQ multiplex PCR. The table has around 40,000 clones, roughly 89% seen once. This CDR3 is built from 13 residues. Germline loops: CDR1 SEHNR, CDR2 FQNEAQ (reference sequence). The ends were cut back, 1 base at V and 14 bases at J, with 15 bases in the middle. Sequenced sample: peripheral blood. The V gene is TRBV7-9, the J gene TRBJ1-5; D is possibly TRBD1 (5 bases). The sequence came from a man aged 40-49 years with COVID-19, enrolled during active disease. CDR3 residues: CASSLEAGPPEHF. The CDR3 DNA sequence: TGTGCCAGCAGCTTAGAGGCGGGGCCTCCCGAGCATTTT.